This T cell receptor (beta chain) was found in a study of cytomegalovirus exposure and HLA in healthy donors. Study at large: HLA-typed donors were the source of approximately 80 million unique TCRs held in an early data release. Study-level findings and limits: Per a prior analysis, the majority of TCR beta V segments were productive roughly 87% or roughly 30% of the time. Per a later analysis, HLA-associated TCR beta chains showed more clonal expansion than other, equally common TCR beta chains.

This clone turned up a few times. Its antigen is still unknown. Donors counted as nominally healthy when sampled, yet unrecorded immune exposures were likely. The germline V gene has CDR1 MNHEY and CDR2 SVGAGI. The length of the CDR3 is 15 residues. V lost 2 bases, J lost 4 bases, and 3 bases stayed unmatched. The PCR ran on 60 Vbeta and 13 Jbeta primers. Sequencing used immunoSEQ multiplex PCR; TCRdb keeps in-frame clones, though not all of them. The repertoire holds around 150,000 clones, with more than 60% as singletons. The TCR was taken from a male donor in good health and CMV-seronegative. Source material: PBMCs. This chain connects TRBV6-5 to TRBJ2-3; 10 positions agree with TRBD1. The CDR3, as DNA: TGTGCCAGCAGTTACAAGACAGGGGGCTCAGATACGCAGTATTTT. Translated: CASSYKTGGSDTQYF.